The 17 T cell receptor beta chains in this list originate from one sample, sequenced in a study of cytomegalovirus exposure and HLA in healthy donors. The PCR had 60 Vbeta and 13 Jbeta primers. Assay used: immunoSEQ multiplex PCR; TCRdb lists only in-frame clones, some missing. The profile covers approximately 260,000 clones, with about four fifths appearing a single time and approximately 2% taken by the ten largest. Sequences were obtained from PBMCs. Source of these receptors: a woman between 40 and 55 years old in good health and CMV-seropositive.

The V gene is TRBV13, the J gene TRBJ2-3; no definite D call. CDR1 is PRHDT, CDR2 FYEKMQ, per germline (reference sequence). The CDR3 has 15 amino acids. Trimming cost V 2 bases and J 0 bases, with 9 bases left between them. The CDR3 nucleotides read TGTGCCAGCAGCTTACAGGAACCTAGCACAGATACGCAGTATTTT. Its translation: CASSLQEPSTDTQYF.

The gene calls are TRBV7-2 and TRBJ2-3; a possible D gene is TRBD2 (6 bases). Trimming removed 2 bases at V and 10 bases at J, with 19 bases between. Germline V CDR1 and CDR2: SGHTA, FQGNSA. The CDR3 is 15 residues long. The CDR3 DNA sequence: TGTGCCAGCAGCTTAACGGAGCGAGGGAGGATGGCGCAGTATTTT. It translates to CASSLTERGRMAQYF.

The rearrangement links TRBV7-6 to TRBJ2-3; 10 bases agree with TRBD1. V lost 5 bases to trimming and J lost 0 bases; unmatched junction nucleotides: 5. The length of the CDR3 is 16 residues. Germline V gives CDR1 SGHVS, CDR2 FNYEAQ. The CDR3 coding sequence is TGTGCCAGCAGCCATCTGGACAGGGGGAGCACAGATACGCAGTATTTT. Translation gives CASSHLDRGSTDTQYF.

The gene calls are TRBV30 and TRBJ1-4; TRBD1 is a possible D gene (5 bases). Trimming stripped 3 bases from V and 5 bases from J, with 10 bases between. The germline V gene encodes CDR1 GTSNPN and CDR2 SVGIG (reference sequence). The CDR3 loop spans 13 amino acids. For the CDR3, the DNA is TGTGCCTGGAGCCCAGGGTTGAATGAAAAACTGTTTTTT. As protein: CAWSPGLNEKLFF.

V usage is TRBV30 and J usage is TRBJ2-5, with 9 bases fitting TRBD2. The CDR3 is 12 amino acids. J was trimmed by 5 bases and V by 5 bases; bases with no gene match: 3. Germline V gives CDR1 GTSNPN, CDR2 SVGIG (reference sequence). For the CDR3, the DNA is TGTGCCTGGGGGACTAGCATGGAGACCCAGTACTTC. This translates into CAWGTSMETQYF.

A single count supports this clone. The chain links TRBV27 to TRBJ1-2; 8 bases agree with TRBD1. V gave up 3 bases and J gave up 4 bases; unmatched junction bases: 1. The CDR3 spans 13 residues. Per germline, CDR1 MNHEY and CDR2 SMNVEV (reference sequence). CDR3 loop: CASSFGQGYGYTF. CDR3 sequence (DNA): TGTGCCAGCAGTTTTGGACAGGGCTATGGCTACACCTTC.

The rearrangement links TRBV30 to TRBJ2-2, with TRBD2 identical over 7 bases. After removal of 0 bases from V and 3 bases from J, the junction contained 4 bases not matched to a gene. Germline V lookup: CDR1 GTSNPN, CDR2 SVGIG (reference sequence). CDR3 length equals 15 residues. CDR3 nucleotide sequence: TGTGCCTGGAGTGTACTTAGCGGGTACACCGGGGAGCTGTTTTTT. The encoded protein is CAWSVLSGYTGELFF.

The chain couples TRBV14 to TRBJ2-7, with 10 bases matching TRBD2. Trimming at V came to 3 bases and at J to 5 bases, leaving 4 bases not matched to a gene. The CDR3 runs to 14 residues. Germline CDR1 SGHDN, CDR2 FVKESK. CDR3 in DNA: TGTGCCAGCAGCCACAGGGGACTAGCGCACGAGCAGTACTTC. Its protein product is CASSHRGLAHEQYF.

This rearrangement joins TRBV9 to TRBJ1-2; D gene ambiguous. With 0 bases removed from V and 8 bases from J, the gap between germline ends came to 14 bases. The length of the CDR3 is 14 residues. Germline CDR1 is SGDLS and CDR2 is YYNGEE. CDR3 protein: CASSVDVGSGGYTF. The DNA for the CDR3 is TGTGCCAGCAGCGTAGACGTGGGATCGGGGGGCTACACCTTC.

The genes are TRBV2 and TRBJ1-4; TRBD1 matches at 11 bases. The CDR3 runs 19 residues. Trimming at V came to 5 bases and at J to 0 bases, leaving 11 bases not matched to a gene. Germline-derived CDR1 and CDR2 are SNHLY and FYNNEI. DNA of the CDR3: TGTGCCAGCAGTAGCGGACAGGGGGCCTTCCTTGCAACTAATGAAAAACTGTTTTTT. Encoded protein: CASSSGQGAFLATNEKLFF.

V usage is TRBV25-1 and J usage is TRBJ2-7; possibly TRBD2 for D (5 bases). Trimming stripped 4 bases from V and 3 bases from J, with 13 bases between. The CDR3 has 14 amino acids. CDR1 and CDR2 (germline): MGHDK, SYGVNS. The CDR3 nucleotides are TGTGCCAGCAGTGTCCCCGGGAAGCTCTACGAGCAGTACTTC. It codes for CASSVPGKLYEQYF.

The V and J genes are TRBV5-6 and TRBJ2-3, with D possibly TRBD1 on 6 matching bases. This CDR3 is built from 19 residues. V gave up 1 base and J gave up 0 bases, with 21 bases separating them. The germline gives CDR1 SGHDT, CDR2 YYEEEE. The CDR3 reads CASSLRWYRANSSTDTQYF. Here the CDR3 DNA reads TGTGCCAGCAGCTTGAGATGGTACAGGGCAAATTCTAGCACAGATACGCAGTATTTT.

The V call is TRBV25-1, the J call TRBJ1-6; 8 bases are a match to TRBD1. V lost 6 bases, J lost 5 bases, and 9 bases stayed unmatched. Looked up from germline, CDR1 is MGHDK and CDR2 is SYGVNS. CDR3 size: 16 residues. CDR3 loop: CASSVGQGLNNSPLHF. Written as DNA, the CDR3 is TGTGCCAGCAGCGTCGGACAGGGCCTAAATAATTCACCCCTCCACTTT.

As DNA, the CDR3 is TGTGCCAGCTCACCAGACAGTGGGGGGTACGATGGCTACACCTTC. This gives the protein CASSPDSGGYDGYTF. The V and J genes are TRBV18 and TRBJ1-2; D is perhaps TRBD1 (5 bases). V lost 2 bases and J 6 bases, leaving 16 bases between the germline ends. The CDR3 sequence is 15 residues long. Germline V gene data show CDR1 as KGHSH and CDR2 as LQKENI.

The chain has TRBV4-3 and TRBJ1-2; 8 bases match TRBD1. Germline CDR1 is LGHNA and CDR2 is YSLEER. The CDR3 covers 16 residues. With 4 bases clipped from V and 8 bases from J, the junction kept 15 bases outside the gene matches. This CDR3 reads CASSPRSYGQGYGYTF. The DNA for the CDR3 is TGCGCCAGCAGCCCCCGGTCATACGGACAGGGCTACGGCTACACCTTC.

The chain recombines TRBV27 with TRBJ2-3; a weak D match, TRBD2 (5 bases). Germline assignment: CDR1 MNHEY and CDR2 SMNVEV (reference sequence). This CDR3 region has 15 residues. Trimming stripped 9 bases from V and 0 bases from J, with 16 bases between. The CDR3 DNA reads as TGTGCCAGTACCCAGGCGGGTCCTAGCACAGATACGCAGTATTTT. It codes for CASTQAGPSTDTQYF.

The V call is TRBV5-4, the J call TRBJ2-6, with D hard to call. The germline V and J ends were trimmed by 0 bases and 2 bases, with 12 bases remaining between them. The CDR3 is 17 amino acids. Germline V lookup: CDR1 SGHNT, CDR2 YYREEE (reference sequence). The CDR3 is CASSLALSETGANVLTF. The DNA for the CDR3 is TGTGCCAGCAGCTTGGCCCTAAGTGAAACTGGGGCCAACGTCCTGACTTTC.